The 19 T cell receptor beta chains listed next were all sequenced from one sample in a study of STAT5B mutations in CD4+ large granular lymphocyte leukemia. Measured with immunoSEQ multiplex PCR; TCRdb has only the in-frame clones, and not every one. Altogether tens of thousands of clones are present, about two thirds being singletons, with the ten largest covering 1.5% to 2%. Sequences were obtained from CD4+ T cells from blood buffy coats. The origin of the receptors is a human donor in good health.

The V call is TRBV6-1, the J call TRBJ2-5, with D possibly TRBD1 on 5 matching bases. The length of the CDR3 is 14 residues. Trimming stripped 1 base from V and 3 bases from J, with 9 bases between. Germline V gene sequence: CDR1 MNHNS, CDR2 SASEGT. In DNA, the CDR3 is TGTGCCAGCAGTGAAGGGACAATTAAAGAGACCCAGTACTTC. Protein sequence: CASSEGTIKETQYF.

V gene TRBV6-1 combines with J gene TRBJ1-1; D ambiguous. Trimming removed 7 bases from V and 4 bases from J, with 13 bases in between. Looked up from germline, CDR1 is MNHNS and CDR2 is SASEGT. CDR3 length equals 13 residues. DNA of the CDR3: TGTGCCAGCATTCCGTTCATGAGCACTGAAGCTTTCTTT. Protein product: CASIPFMSTEAFF.

The rearrangement uses TRBV18 and TRBJ1-2; the D gene is possibly TRBD1 (6 bases). The CDR3 extends over 15 amino acids. V lost 3 bases to trimming and J lost 5 bases, with 16 bases between them. Germline values: CDR1 KGHSH, CDR2 LQKENI. The CDR3 loop reads CASSPFAIGGYGYTF. The DNA for the CDR3 is TGTGCCAGCTCACCTTTCGCCATAGGGGGGTATGGCTACACCTTC.

V and J are TRBV19 and TRBJ1-5, with D possibly TRBD1 on 5 matching bases. The CDR3 is 17 amino acids. Germline CDR1 is LNHDA and CDR2 is SQIVND (reference sequence). Trimming removed 3 bases from V and 0 bases from J, with 15 bases in between. CDR3 in DNA: TGTGCCAGTAGTATCCTTGGGGCAGCTCTTAGCAATCAGCCCCAGCATTTT. This gives the protein CASSILGAALSNQPQHF.

The chain recombines TRBV5-1 with TRBJ1-5; unclear D gene. CDR3 length: 15 amino acids. Trimming stripped 0 bases from V and 6 bases from J, with 13 bases between. The germline V gene encodes CDR1 SGHRS and CDR2 YFSETQ. The CDR3 loop is CASSLDSGDGQPQHF. The CDR3, as DNA: TGCGCCAGCAGCTTGGACAGCGGGGATGGTCAGCCCCAGCATTTT.

The genes are TRBV6-1 and TRBJ2-1; maybe TRBD1 (5 bases). Germline CDR1 and CDR2: MNHNS and SASEGT. V lost 2 bases and J 7 bases, leaving 12 bases between the germline ends. The CDR3 spans 14 residues. The chain's CDR3 is CASSEQGLYNEQFF. Here the CDR3 DNA reads TGTGCCAGCAGTGAACAGGGTCTGTATAATGAGCAGTTCTTC.

The J gene is TRBJ1-5, the V gene TRBV19, with 12 positions matching TRBD1. There are 13 residues in the CDR3. Trimming at V came to 6 bases and at J to 9 bases, leaving 3 bases not matched to a gene. Germline V gene data show CDR1 as LNHDA and CDR2 as SQIVND (reference sequence). In DNA, the CDR3 is TGTGCCAGTAGGGGACAGGGGGCTTGGCCCCAGCATTTT. Translating gives CASRGQGAWPQHF.

The J gene is TRBJ2-5, the V gene TRBV4-1; D is unresolved. CDR1 and CDR2 from the germline V gene are MGHRA and YSYEKL. CDR3 length: 14 amino acids. V was trimmed by 0 bases and J by 1 base, leaving 6 bases between them. CDR3 sequence (DNA): TGCGCCAGCAGCCAAGAGGCCAGCCAAGAGACCCAGTACTTC. Translation: CASSQEASQETQYF.

This clone turned up a few times. V gene TRBV6-5 combines with J gene TRBJ2-4; 8 nucleotides align to TRBD1. After removal of 7 bases from V and 8 bases from J, the junction contained 7 bases not matched to a gene. The CDR3 runs to 13 residues. Germline V gene data show CDR1 as MNHEY and CDR2 as SVGAGI. The CDR3 reads CASTRQGSDIQYF. CDR3 nucleotide sequence: TGTGCCAGCACCAGACAGGGGTCGGACATTCAGTACTTC.

The J gene is TRBJ1-4, the V gene TRBV27; perhaps TRBD1 as D (5 bases). With 8 bases removed from V and 2 bases from J, the gap between germline ends came to 18 bases. The CDR3 loop spans 16 amino acids. The germline CDR1 and CDR2 sequences are MNHEY and SMNVEV (reference sequence). Here the CDR3 reads CASPGGDWDTNEKLFF. In nucleotides, the CDR3 is TGTGCCAGCCCGGGGGGAGACTGGGACACTAATGAAAAACTGTTTTTT. Full variable domain (remainder filled in from reference TRBV27 and TRBJ1-4): EAQVTQNPRYLITVTGKKLTVTCSQNMNHEYMSWYRQDPGLGLRQIYYSMNVEVTDKGDVPEGYKVSRKEKRNFPLILESPSPNQTSLYFCASPGGDWDTNEKLFFGSGTQLSVL.

The chain couples TRBV2 to TRBJ1-5; 7 positions match TRBD1. Germline trimming cut 6 bases from V and 4 bases from J; bases unmatched to any gene: 3. This CDR3 has 13 residues. CDR1 SNHLY and CDR2 FYNNEI come from the germline V gene. CDR3 sequence (DNA): TGTGCCAGCAGCCTGACAGGGAATCAGCCCCAGCATTTT. Protein product: CASSLTGNQPQHF.

The table lists this clone with a few counts. This CDR3 reads CATSRTGSFLNEQFF. The CDR3 region has the DNA TGTGCCACCAGCAGGACAGGGTCGTTCCTCAATGAGCAGTTCTTC. This chain connects TRBV15 to TRBJ2-1, with 7 positions matching TRBD1. V was clipped by 3 bases and J by 6 bases; unmatched bases: 8. This CDR3 comprises 15 residues. Germline CDR1 is LNHNV and CDR2 is YYDKDF (reference sequence).

The CDR3 reads CASSPRGGADTEAFF. The CDR3 bases are TGTGCCAGCTCACCACGGGGGGGCGCGGACACTGAAGCTTTCTTT. The rearrangement uses TRBV18 and TRBJ1-1, with a possible D match to TRBD1 (6 bases). Trimming took off 1 base at V and 3 bases at J, with 12 bases between the two ends. The CDR3 is 15 residues long. Germline V gene data show CDR1 as KGHSH and CDR2 as LQKENI.

CDR3 DNA: TGTGCCATCAGCCTCCATTCCTCTGGGGCCAACGTCCTGACTTTC. Its protein product is CAISLHSSGANVLTF. V usage is TRBV10-3 and J usage is TRBJ2-6; D uncertain. The germline V and J ends were trimmed by 6 bases and 0 bases, with 9 bases remaining between them. This CDR3 region has 15 residues. In germline, CDR1 is ENHRY, CDR2 SYGVKD.

The chain combines TRBV5-6 with TRBJ2-1, with D uncertain. This CDR3 comprises 12 residues. Per germline, CDR1 SGHDT and CDR2 YYEEEE. V lost 4 bases and J lost 4, with 6 bases in between. The CDR3 DNA follows: TGTGCCAGCAGCCCCGGTTACAATGAGCAGTTCTTC. This sequence encodes CASSPGYNEQFF. Variable domain in full (rest from reference TRBV5-6 and TRBJ2-1): DAGVTQSPTHLIKTRGQQVTLRCSPKSGHDTVSWYQQALGQGPQFIFQYYEEEERQRGNFPDRFSGHQFPNYSSELNVNALLLGDSALYLCASSPGYNEQFFGPGTRLTVL.

CDR3 sequence reads: CASSAKENYGYTF. CDR3 nucleotide sequence: TGTGCCAGCAGTGCCAAAGAAAACTATGGCTACACCTTC. The rearrangement uses TRBV9 and TRBJ1-2; D uncertain. Germline CDR1 and CDR2: SGDLS and YYNGEE. V shed 5 bases and J shed 2 bases, with 10 bases lying between them. The CDR3 is 13 amino acids.

This clone was seen once. The chain recombines TRBV6-1 with TRBJ1-6, with TRBD1 identical over 8 bases. The CDR3 is 16 residues long. Germline V gives CDR1 MNHNS, CDR2 SASEGT. The V segment lost 1 base and the J segment 10 bases; nucleotides outside the gene matches: 9. CDR3 amino acids: CASSEGRDRSSSPLHF. The CDR3 DNA is TGTGCCAGCAGTGAAGGTCGGGACAGGTCCTCATCACCCCTCCACTTT.

This clone was seen just once. The genes are TRBV5-1 and TRBJ2-1; 12 bases match TRBD2. This CDR3 spans 15 amino acids. The J segment lost 6 bases and the V segment lost 2 bases, leaving 3 bases of the junction unmatched. Per the germline V gene, CDR1 is SGHRS and CDR2 is YFSETQ. CDR3 sequence reads: CASSFLAGGPNEQFF. In nucleotides, the CDR3 is TGCGCCAGCAGCTTCCTAGCGGGGGGGCCCAATGAGCAGTTCTTC.

The V and J genes are TRBV12-5 and TRBJ1-5; 9 bases agree with TRBD1. Losses at the gene ends were 6 bases for V and 4 bases for J; bases not matched to a gene: 13. The CDR3 extends over 17 amino acids. Germline loops: CDR1 LGHNT, CDR2 FRNRAP. CDR3 coding DNA: TGTGCTAGTGGGGGACAGGGTTTCCTTCATCATAATCAGCCCCAGCATTTT. Protein: CASGGQGFLHHNQPQHF.